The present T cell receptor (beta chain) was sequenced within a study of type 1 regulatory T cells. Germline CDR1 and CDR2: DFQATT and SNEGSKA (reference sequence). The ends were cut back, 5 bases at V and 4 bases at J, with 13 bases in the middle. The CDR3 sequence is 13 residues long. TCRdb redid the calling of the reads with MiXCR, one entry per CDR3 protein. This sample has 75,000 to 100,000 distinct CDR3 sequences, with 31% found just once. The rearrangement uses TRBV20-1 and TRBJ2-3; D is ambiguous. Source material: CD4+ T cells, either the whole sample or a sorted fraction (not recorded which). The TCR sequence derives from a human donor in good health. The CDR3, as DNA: TGCAGTGCTTTCAGGTTCCCCGCAGATACGCAGTATTTT. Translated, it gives CSAFRFPADTQYF.